The 21 T cell receptor beta chains given below trace back to one sample, sequenced in a study of identical twins. TCRdb used MiXCR to reprocess the 5' RACE reads, holding one entry per CDR3 protein. Altogether roughly 700,000 distinct CDR3 sequences are present, approximately 9% being singletons, with the ten largest covering approximately 0.96%. These same data were also listed under a study on yellow fever vaccine responses in identical twins.

What was sequenced was PBMCs. Every receptor here comes from a woman between 18 and 29 years old in good health.

This chain uses TRBV19 with TRBJ2-7; 10 nucleotides line up with TRBD2. The germline V gene has CDR1 LNHDA and CDR2 SQIVND (reference sequence). There are 17 residues in the CDR3. V gave up 5 bases and J gave up 1 base; unmatched junction bases: 11. The CDR3 bases are TGTGCCAGTAGTTCAACAGGGGGGACTAGCGTTTCCTACGAGCAGTACTTC. Protein product: CASSSTGGTSVSYEQYF.

This clonotype showed up many times. V and J are TRBV12-3 or TRBV12-4 and TRBJ1-6, with D hard to call. This CDR3 comprises 12 residues. Trimming pared 6 bases from V and 7 bases from J, leaving 7 bases between. The CDR3 coding sequence is TGTGCCAGCAGCCCCCAAAATTCACCCCTCCACTTT. Translation: CASSPQNSPLHF.

There are many counts of this clonotype. The chain uses TRBV28 and TRBJ2-1; no reliable D call. In germline, CDR1 is MDHEN, CDR2 SYDVKM. The CDR3 has 10 residues. The V and J ends lost 4 bases and 5 bases respectively, with 0 bases between them. CDR3 sequence reads: CASSYNEQFF. CDR3 nucleotides: TGTGCCAGCAGTTACAATGAGCAGTTCTTC.

The chain links TRBV5-5 to TRBJ2-1; 11 bases fit TRBD2. Germline V gene data show CDR1 as SGHKS and CDR2 as YYEKEE (reference sequence). The CDR3 totals 15 residues. After removal of 0 bases from V and 8 bases from J, the junction contained 4 bases not matched to a gene. The CDR3: CASSLVSGGADEQFF. DNA for the CDR3: TGTGCCAGCAGCTTGGTTAGCGGGGGGGCCGATGAGCAGTTCTTC.

The chain uses TRBV5-1 and TRBJ1-2, with 9 bases matching TRBD1. This CDR3 region has 15 residues. CDR1 is SGHRS, CDR2 YFSETQ, per germline. V lost 2 bases and J lost 4; bases outside the gene matches: 6. CDR3 sequence (DNA): TGCGCCAGCAGCTTCCGGGACAGGGAAAGCTATGGCTACACCTTC. It encodes CASSFRDRESYGYTF.

This clonotype was seen at least ten times. The chain employs TRBV20-1 and TRBJ2-4, with 8 positions matching TRBD1. Germline V gene sequence: CDR1 DFQATT, CDR2 SNEGSKA (reference sequence). V gave up 4 bases and J gave up 9 bases; unmatched junction bases: 8. The CDR3 is 13 amino acids. CDR3 protein: CSATPGGSAIQYF. For the CDR3, the DNA is TGCAGTGCTACACCAGGGGGCTCGGCCATTCAGTACTTC.

A few counts support this clonotype. The chain uses TRBV7-9 and TRBJ1-4, with D tentatively TRBD1 (6 bases). The germline V gene encodes CDR1 SEHNR and CDR2 FQNEAQ (reference sequence). The CDR3 is made up of 13 amino acids. Deletions cut 6 bases from V and 6 bases from J, with 11 bases between. Here the CDR3 DNA reads TGTGCCAGCAGAAGTTCAGGGGATGAAAAACTGTTTTTT. Its protein product is CASRSSGDEKLFF.

This clonotype has a handful of counts. V and J are TRBV20-1 and TRBJ2-7; 7 nucleotides agree with TRBD1. The CDR3 runs to 16 residues. Looked up from germline, CDR1 is DFQATT and CDR2 is SNEGSKA (reference sequence). Germline trimming cut 3 bases from V and 3 bases from J; bases unmatched to any gene: 14. The DNA of the CDR3 is TGCAGTGCTAGGACCTTAAGGGGACAGCAGAACTACGAGCAGTACTTC. Encoded protein: CSARTLRGQQNYEQYF.

The genes are TRBV3-1 and TRBJ1-1; tentatively, D is TRBD1 (5 bases). The germline CDR1 and CDR2 sequences are LGHDT and YNNKEL (reference sequence). The CDR3 length is 15 residues. Trimming shortened V by 3 bases and J by 0 bases, and 11 bases separated the two germline ends. CDR3 DNA: TGTGCCAGCAGCCACGGGACCCCGTTGAACACTGAAGCTTTCTTT. Its protein is CASSHGTPLNTEAFF.

This chain uses TRBV27 with TRBJ2-7; 7 bases line up with TRBD2. Per germline, CDR1 MNHEY and CDR2 SMNVEV (reference sequence). The V segment lost 6 bases and the J segment 4 bases; nucleotides outside the gene matches: 24. This CDR3 contains 19 residues. The CDR3 nucleotides are TGTGCCAGCAGCCCGAGGTGGGGGAGGGCCGTTTGGGGAAAATACGAGCAGTACTTC. Amino acid sequence: CASSPRWGRAVWGKYEQYF.

The sample holds many counts of this clonotype. The CDR3 sequence: CASSLDPLAGGTDTQYF. The CDR3 DNA reads as TGTGCCAGCAGCCTGGACCCTCTAGCGGGGGGCACAGATACGCAGTATTTT. The rearrangement uses TRBV5-4 and TRBJ2-3; 10 bases are shared with TRBD2. Germline CDR1 and CDR2: SGHNT and YYREEE (reference sequence). The CDR3 extends over 17 amino acids. The V gene end was trimmed by 4 bases and the J gene end by 1 base; junction bases not matched to a gene: 9.

A few counts support this clonotype. The rearrangement links TRBV4-1 to TRBJ2-7; D may be TRBD2 (6 bases). CDR3 length equals 15 residues. The germline gives CDR1 MGHRA, CDR2 YSYEKL. V was shortened by 1 base and J by 2 bases, with 12 bases between the two germline ends. CDR3 sequence reads: CASSQVYGGAYEQYF. The CDR3 coding sequence is TGCGCCAGCAGCCAAGTCTACGGGGGTGCCTACGAGCAGTACTTC.

This rearrangement joins TRBV9 to TRBJ2-7; tentatively, D is TRBD1 (5 bases). The V end was cut by 3 bases, the J end by 5 bases, with 18 bases between. Germline V gene data show CDR1 as SGDLS and CDR2 as YYNGEE. This CDR3 is built from 15 residues. The CDR3 DNA reads as TGTGCCAGCAGCGCGGATGGATCGAAGGGGCACGAGCAGTACTTC. The encoded protein is CASSADGSKGHEQYF.

This clonotype occurred many times. The chain combines TRBV5-1 with TRBJ2-3, with 10 bases fitting TRBD2. V was pared by 0 bases and J by 4 bases, with 8 bases of the junction left unmatched. Germline CDR1 SGHRS, CDR2 YFSETQ. There are 17 residues in the CDR3. The CDR3 reads CASSLALASGGSDTQYF. As DNA, the CDR3 is TGCGCCAGCAGCTTGGCCCTGGCTAGCGGGGGCTCAGATACGCAGTATTTT.

The chain joins TRBV5-1 to TRBJ2-7; D is unresolved. This CDR3 has 13 residues. Germline lookup yields CDR1 SGHRS and CDR2 YFSETQ. Trimming left V 1 base short and J 1 base short, with 6 bases between. The CDR3 DNA sequence: TGCGCCAGCAGCTTGACAACTTCCTACGAGCAGTACTTC. The encoded protein is CASSLTTSYEQYF.

This clonotype came up a few times. The CDR3 region is CASSHPRWASGRARTDTQYF. DNA of the CDR3: TGTGCCAGCAGTCACCCTCGGTGGGCTAGCGGGAGAGCGCGCACAGATACGCAGTATTTT. The rearrangement links TRBV25-1 to TRBJ2-3; 10 nucleotides line up with TRBD2. V was pared by 5 bases and J by 1 base, with 18 bases of the junction left unmatched. The CDR3 totals 20 residues. CDR1 is MGHDK, CDR2 SYGVNS, per germline.

In its sample, this clonotype was seen many times. The J gene is TRBJ1-1, the V gene TRBV6-5; 7 nucleotides line up with TRBD1. The CDR3 is made up of 12 amino acids. The germline V gene has CDR1 MNHEY and CDR2 SVGAGI. With 2 bases clipped from V and 8 bases from J, the junction kept 2 bases outside the gene matches. The CDR3 protein is CASSYPGQEAFF. In DNA form, the CDR3 reads TGTGCCAGCAGTTACCCGGGACAGGAAGCTTTCTTT.

This chain joins TRBV7-6 and TRBJ2-1; D ambiguous. There are 13 residues in the CDR3. The germline V and J ends were trimmed by 3 bases and 7 bases, with 10 bases remaining between them. The V gene's germline CDR1 is SGHVS and CDR2 FNYEAQ. CDR3 region: CASSFTDGNEQFF. The CDR3 nucleotides read TGTGCCAGCAGCTTTACGGACGGAAATGAGCAGTTCTTC.

The chain joins TRBV4-3 to TRBJ2-7; possible D gene TRBD2, 5 bases. Between the trimmed V and J ends, which lost 1 base and 0 bases, there was a span of 10 bases. Germline V gene lookup returns CDR1 LGHNA and CDR2 YSLEER. The CDR3 spans 15 residues. CDR3 protein: CASSQVPGSSYEQYF. The CDR3 DNA reads TGCGCCAGCAGCCAAGTTCCGGGGTCCTCCTACGAGCAGTACTTC.

The rearrangement uses TRBV7-9 and TRBJ2-3; the match to TRBD2 covers 10 bases. The CDR3 is made up of 16 amino acids. Germline loops: CDR1 SEHNR, CDR2 FQNEAQ (reference sequence). V shed 1 base, J shed 4 bases, and the junction held 5 bases outside the gene matches. CDR3 DNA sequence: TGTGCCAGCAGCTTAGTACTAGCGGGGTTGGCAGATACGCAGTATTTT. Protein sequence: CASSLVLAGLADTQYF.

This clonotype has only a few counts. The chain recombines TRBV5-1 with TRBJ2-2, with D possibly TRBD2 on 6 matching bases. Trimming stripped 4 bases from V and 0 bases from J, with 16 bases between. Germline V gene lookup returns CDR1 SGHRS and CDR2 YFSETQ. The CDR3 runs 17 residues. The CDR3 DNA is TGCGCCAGCAGCCTCATGGGGGAGGCAACGAACACCGGGGAGCTGTTTTTT. Translation: CASSLMGEATNTGELFF.